This T cell receptor (beta chain) was identified in a study of blood T cell repertoires in COVID-19. For the study at large: COVID-19 samples, acute and convalescent, were from the United States, Italy and Spain. PBMCs, B-cell-depleted T cells, or T cells were the source of the cDNA or gDNA that made up the material.

V shed 2 bases and J shed 5 bases, with 10 bases lying between them. The CDR3 totals 14 residues. The germline V gene has CDR1 LGHDT and CDR2 YNNKEL (reference sequence). Sequencing was performed with immunoSEQ multiplex PCR; in TCRdb, only in-frame clones are kept and a portion is missing. The repertoire holds 250,000 to 300,000 clones, with around 82% as singletons. This TCR came from a man aged 80 or over with acute or convalescent COVID-19. Input material: peripheral blood. The rearrangement links TRBV3-1 (or the pseudogene TRBV3-2) to TRBJ2-1; possible D gene TRBD2, 6 bases. The DNA for the CDR3 is TGTGCCAGCAGCCAATTGGGGGGAAACAATGAGCAGTTCTTC. Translation: CASSQLGGNNEQFF.